Each of the 13 T cell receptor beta chains below was sequenced from the same sample in a study of blood T cells in healthy people across ages. Combining a sample-barcoded 5' primer with a J-beta primer mix, a second PCR ran for 7 to 11 cycles. One entry per CDR3 protein, called by TCRdb with MiXCR from the 5' RACE reads. This table has roughly 1.7 million distinct CDR3 sequences, roughly 32% appearing once. The sample consisted of blood. The receptors originated from a woman in her 30s in good health.

This clonotype was seen only a few times. The chain joins TRBV9 to TRBJ1-5; 7 nucleotides align to TRBD1. J lost 6 bases, V lost 0 bases, and 9 bases had no gene match. The V gene's germline CDR1 is SGDLS and CDR2 YYNGEE. This CDR3 comprises 16 residues. CDR3: CASSVATGDRSQPQHF. CDR3 bases: TGTGCCAGCAGCGTAGCTACTGGGGACAGATCTCAGCCCCAGCATTTT.

The V gene is TRBV11-2, the J gene TRBJ2-1; D is possibly TRBD2 (7 bases). Germline CDR1 is SGHAT and CDR2 is FQNNGV. V lost 1 base, J lost 4 bases, and 23 bases lay in between. The CDR3 is made up of 19 amino acids. The CDR3 coding sequence is TGTGCCAGCAGCTTAGCAGCCCTCCGGGGGCGGGGGCTATACAATGAGCAGTTCTTC. Residues: CASSLAALRGRGLYNEQFF.

This rearrangement joins TRBV28 to TRBJ2-7; 12 bases are a match to TRBD1. The trim removed 6 bases at V and 3 bases at J, leaving 9 bases unmatched. Germline V CDR1 and CDR2: MDHEN, SYDVKM. This CDR3 has 16 residues. The CDR3 nucleotides are TGTGCCAGCAGACCGGGACAGGGGGCGCTAATCTACGAGCAGTACTTC. Translated, it gives CASRPGQGALIYEQYF.

CDR3 DNA sequence: TGTGCCAGCAGTGAGGGGGGACTTCAGTATTTT. This gives the protein CASSEGGLQYF. The chain links TRBV2 to TRBJ2-3; maybe TRBD2 (6 bases). The CDR3 has 11 residues. The germline V and J ends were trimmed by 3 bases and 12 bases, with 10 bases remaining between them. The germline V gene encodes CDR1 SNHLY and CDR2 FYNNEI.

The sample holds a few counts of this clonotype. This sequence joins TRBV7-2 and TRBJ1-4; maybe TRBD1 (5 bases). V was pared by 5 bases and J by 5 bases, with 9 bases between. Germline CDR1 and CDR2: SGHTA and FQGNSA. The CDR3 extends over 13 amino acids. CDR3 nucleotide sequence: TGTGCCAGCAGCCGGGACCGGAATGAAAAACTGTTTTTT. Its protein product is CASSRDRNEKLFF.

This clonotype was picked up a small number of times. The V and J genes are TRBV20-1 and TRBJ2-3; 7 nucleotides line up with TRBD2. The CDR3 extends over 14 amino acids. V gave up 6 bases and J gave up 0 bases; unmatched junction bases: 6. Germline CDR1 reads DFQATT; CDR2 reads SNEGSKA (reference sequence). CDR3 sequence: CSAPSGTSTDTQYF. CDR3 bases: TGCAGTGCACCAAGCGGGACTAGCACAGATACGCAGTATTTT.

The gene calls are TRBV20-1 and TRBJ2-1; 10 bases align to TRBD2. V shed 1 base and J 4 bases; nucleotides not matched to a gene: 7. The CDR3 length is 16 residues. Per germline, CDR1 DFQATT and CDR2 SNEGSKA (reference sequence). The CDR3 sequence is CSARGSGRNNYNEQFF. CDR3 in DNA: TGCAGTGCTAGAGGTAGCGGGAGGAATAATTACAATGAGCAGTTCTTC.

On this clonotype: A much larger clone lies one base from this, so it may be a read error. The J gene is TRBJ2-7, the V gene TRBV20-1; D gene uncertain. In germline, CDR1 is DFQATT, CDR2 SNEGSKA (reference sequence). The CDR3 length is 14 residues. V lost 1 base to trimming and J lost 2 bases, with 12 bases between them. Here the CDR3 DNA reads TGCAGTGCTAGAGTGAGAGGATCCCCCTACGAGCAGTACTTC. Encoded protein: CSARVRGSPYEQYF.

Turning to this clonotype: The missing conserved phenylalanine or tryptophan at the end of this CDR3 makes a read error likely. V usage is TRBV9 and J usage is TRBJ2-1; D may be TRBD2 (6 bases). Germline V gene data show CDR1 as SGDLS and CDR2 as YYNGEE. Trimming stripped 1 base from V and 0 bases from J, with 11 bases between. This CDR3 is built from 16 residues. The CDR3, as DNA: TGTGCCAGCAGCGTATCGGACGGGAGCTCCTACAATGAGCAGTTCGTC. Its protein product is CASSVSDGSSYNEQFV.

The chain recombines TRBV10-3 with TRBJ2-5; the match to TRBD2 covers 10 bases. With V trimmed by 6 bases and J by 5 bases, 3 bases remained unmatched. The length of the CDR3 is 13 residues. The V gene's germline CDR1 is ENHRY and CDR2 SYGVKD. The CDR3 sequence is CAIRVAGGETQYF. For the CDR3, the DNA is TGTGCCATCAGGGTAGCGGGAGGTGAGACCCAGTACTTC.

The chain uses TRBV11-3 and TRBJ2-3; D uncertain. There are 12 residues in the CDR3. The germline V gene encodes CDR1 SGHNT and CDR2 YENEEA. Trimming shortened V by 9 bases and J by 2 bases, and 9 bases separated the two germline ends. The CDR3 reads CARRRYTDTQYF. The DNA for the CDR3 is TGTGCCAGAAGACGGTACACAGATACGCAGTATTTT.

This clonotype turned up a few times. A much larger clone differs from this one at a single base, so this may be a read error. The J gene is TRBJ2-3, the V gene TRBV29-1; 12 nucleotides match TRBD2. Germline CDR1 and CDR2: SQVTM and ANQGSEA. This CDR3 has 14 residues. CDR3 in amino acids: CSVASGGARDTLYF. DNA for the CDR3: TGCAGCGTTGCTAGCGGGGGGGCCCGTGATACGCTGTATTTT.

J is TRBJ1-2 and V is TRBV3-1; D gene ambiguous. The V and J ends lost 3 bases and 2 bases respectively, with 10 bases between them. CDR1 is LGHDT and CDR2 is YNNKEL in the germline V gene (reference sequence). This CDR3 is 14 amino acids long. DNA for the CDR3: TGTGCCAGCAGCCATCGGACGGGGAACTATGGCTACACCTTC. It codes for CASSHRTGNYGYTF. Filled out from reference TRBV3-1 and TRBJ1-2, the complete variable domain reads DTAVSQTPKYLVTQMGNDKSIKCEQNLGHDTMYWYKQDSKKFLKIMFSYNNKELIINETVPNRFSPKSPDKAHLNLHINSLELGDSAVYFCASSHRTGNYGYTFGSGTRLTVV.